This T cell receptor (beta chain) came from a study of TIL therapy for anti-PD-1-resistant metastatic lung cancer. The time point here: pre-treatment sample, taken before nivolumab and TIL therapy. This clone was seen a handful of times. This was the immunoSEQ v3 assay. The data were produced by immunoSEQ multiplex PCR, yet TCRdb's version contains in-frame clones alone and is incomplete. The table includes around 30,000 clones, 74% detected once. V shed 4 bases and J shed 6 bases, with 11 bases lying between them. Germline loops: CDR1 SGHRS, CDR2 YFSETQ. CDR3 size: 12 residues. Sequencing was performed on blood, taken at baseline. The chain is built from TRBV5-1 and TRBJ2-7; perhaps D is TRBD1 or TRBD2 (5 bases each). The sequence was collected from a woman aged 30-79 years with non-small cell lung cancer. CDR3: CASSPSGTEQYF. The CDR3 DNA follows: TGCGCCAGCAGCCCCTCAGGGACCGAGCAGTACTTC.